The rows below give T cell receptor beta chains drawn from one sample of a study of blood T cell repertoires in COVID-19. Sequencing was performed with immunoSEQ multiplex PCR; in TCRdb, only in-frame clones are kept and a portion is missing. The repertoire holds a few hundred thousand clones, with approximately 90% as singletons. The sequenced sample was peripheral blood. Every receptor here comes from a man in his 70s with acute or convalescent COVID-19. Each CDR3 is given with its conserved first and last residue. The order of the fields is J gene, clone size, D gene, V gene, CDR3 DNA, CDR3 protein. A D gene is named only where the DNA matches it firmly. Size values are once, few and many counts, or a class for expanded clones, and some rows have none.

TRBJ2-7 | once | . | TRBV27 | TGTGCCAGCAGTCCCCGCGGGGCCTACGAGCAGTACTTC | CASSPRGAYEQYF
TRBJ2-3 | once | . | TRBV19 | TGTGCCAGCTTTAGTCATAGCACAGATACGCAGTATTTT | CASFSHSTDTQYF
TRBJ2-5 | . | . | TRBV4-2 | TGTGCCAGCAGCCAAGAATCTGAACAGCAAGAGACCCAGTACTTC | CASSQESEQQETQYF
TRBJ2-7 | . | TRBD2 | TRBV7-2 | TGTGCCAGCAGCCCGGGGACTAGCGGGAGCGAGCAGTACTTC | CASSPGTSGSEQYF
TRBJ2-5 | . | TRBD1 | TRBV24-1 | TGTGCCACCATGCTGACAGGGGGCGACGAGACCCAGTACTTC | CATMLTGGDETQYF
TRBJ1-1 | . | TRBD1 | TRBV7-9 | TGTGCCAGCAGCTTAGTAGGGGGCAACACTGAAGCTTTCTTT | CASSLVGGNTEAFF
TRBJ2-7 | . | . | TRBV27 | TGTGCCAGCAGAGTATATCCGGGCTACGAGCAGTACTTC | CASRVYPGYEQYF
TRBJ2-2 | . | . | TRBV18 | TGTGCCAGCTCACTAGAGAGGTCCACCGGGGAGCTGTTTTTT | CASSLERSTGELFF
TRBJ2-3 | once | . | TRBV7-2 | TGTGCCAGCAGCGGACAGCGCACAGATACGCAGTATTTT | CASSGQRTDTQYF
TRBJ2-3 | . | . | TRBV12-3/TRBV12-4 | TGTGCCAGCAGTTTTCGGGGTACGCAGTATTTT | CASSFRGTQYF
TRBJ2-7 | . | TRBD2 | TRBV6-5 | TGTGCCAGCAGTTCTATTACTAGCGGCTCCTACGAGCAGTACTTC | CASSSITSGSYEQYF
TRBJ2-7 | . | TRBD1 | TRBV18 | TGTGCCAGCTCACCTGGGCAGGGGGCCTACGAGCAGTACTTC | CASSPGQGAYEQYF
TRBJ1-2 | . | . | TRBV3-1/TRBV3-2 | TGTGCCAGCAGCCAAGGGCAGGAACATGGCTACACCTTC | CASSQGQEHGYTF
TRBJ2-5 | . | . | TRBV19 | TGTGCCAGTAGTATTCCGGGAGTAGGGACCCAGTACTTC | CASSIPGVGTQYF
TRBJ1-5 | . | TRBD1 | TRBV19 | TGTGCCAGTAGTACTCGGACAGGGGTAAGCAATCAGCCCCAGCATTTT | CASSTRTGVSNQPQHF
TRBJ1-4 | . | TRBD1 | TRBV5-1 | TGCGCCAGCAGCCCGGGACAGCCTAATGAAAAACTGTTTTTT | CASSPGQPNEKLFF
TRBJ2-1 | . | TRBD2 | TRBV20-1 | TGCAGTGCGAGGGACTATCCTGAGCAGTTCTTC | CSARDYPEQFF
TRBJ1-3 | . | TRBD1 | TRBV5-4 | TGTGCCAGCAGCCCGACAGGGGAGGGAAACACCATATATTTT | CASSPTGEGNTIYF
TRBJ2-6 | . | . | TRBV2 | TGTGCCAGCAGTGAGAGCGGGTCTGGGGCCAACGTCCTGACTTTC | CASSESGSGANVLTF
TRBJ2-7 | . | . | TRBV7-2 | TGTGCCAGCAGCTTAGAGGTTCCGGGTAGGCTGGACGAGCAGTACTTC | CASSLEVPGRLDEQYF
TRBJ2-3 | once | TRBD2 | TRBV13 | TGTGCCAGCAGGAAGGTAGCGGGGTTTAGCACAGATACGCAGTATTTT | CASRKVAGFSTDTQYF
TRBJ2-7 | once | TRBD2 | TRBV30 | TGTGCCTGTACACCTACGGGGAGGGGATACGAGCAGTACTTC | CACTPTGRGYEQYF
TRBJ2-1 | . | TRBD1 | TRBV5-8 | TGTGCCAGCAGCTCCGGACAGGGTGGTAACAATGAGCAGTTCTTC | CASSSGQGGNNEQFF
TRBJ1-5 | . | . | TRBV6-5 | TGTGCCAGCAGTTACGCGACAGGAGGCCAGCCCCAGCATTTT | CASSYATGGQPQHF
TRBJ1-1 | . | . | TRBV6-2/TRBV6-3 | TGTGCCAGCAGCGATATCCCCCAATCGGTCACTGAAGCTTTCTTT | CASSDIPQSVTEAFF
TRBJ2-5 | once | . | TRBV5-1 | TGCGCCAGCAGCTTGGCCCAACCACCAGGGCGAGAGACCCAGTACTTC | CASSLAQPPGRETQYF
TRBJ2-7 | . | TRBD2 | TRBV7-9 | TGTGCCAGCAGCCGGGGGACTAGCGGACTCTCCTACGAGCAGTACTTC | CASSRGTSGLSYEQYF
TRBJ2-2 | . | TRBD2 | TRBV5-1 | TGCGCCAGCAGCCCGGGACTAGCGGGGCCCCTAGGGGCCGGGGAGCTGTTTTTT | CASSPGLAGPLGAGELFF
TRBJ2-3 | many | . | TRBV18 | TGTGCCAGCTCACCACCGCTAGTTCGCACAGATACGCAGTATTTT | CASSPPLVRTDTQYF
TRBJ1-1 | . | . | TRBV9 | TGTGCCAGCAGCGTTAGTAGCAGCATGAACACTGAAGCTTTCTTT | CASSVSSSMNTEAFF
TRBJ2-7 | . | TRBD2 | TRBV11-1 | TGTGCCAGCAGCCCTCCCCTAGCGGGAGCTACCTCTCTGTACTTC | CASSPPLAGATSLYF
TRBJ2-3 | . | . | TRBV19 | TGTGCCAGTAGTGTCGACAGGCGGCAGGGAGATACGCAGTATTTT | CASSVDRRQGDTQYF
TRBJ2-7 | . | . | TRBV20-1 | TGCAGTGCTAGTGGAAGGGGAATATCCTACGAGCAGTACTTC | CSASGRGISYEQYF